The clone carrying this T cell receptor beta chain was detected many times. Its specificity is unknown. These data come from a study of blood T cells in healthy people across ages. This CDR3 has 14 residues. The V gene lost 4 bases and the J gene lost 3 bases, with 13 bases spanning the gap. CDR1 and CDR2 from the germline V gene are SGHRS and YFSETQ. Whole-study results and caveats: Naive T cell percentage showed a strong correlation with the diversity of TCR beta. While age rose, TCR beta diversity per million T cells dropped in a roughly linear way.

A second roughly 6 to 11 cycle PCR used barcoded and J-beta primers. TCRdb called the 5' RACE reads again in MiXCR, with one record for every CDR3 protein. The profile shows around 870,000 distinct CDR3 sequences, about 30% of them singletons. Sequencing was carried out using blood. This clonotype originated in an elderly woman in good health. V and J are TRBV5-1 and TRBJ2-5, with unresolved D. CDR3 DNA: TGCGCCAGCAGCCCGGACGGAACCAAAGAGACCCAGTACTTC. Its translation is CASSPDGTKETQYF.